A selection of T cell receptor beta chains follows, all from one sample in a study of CD8 T cells in Susac syndrome. TCRdb reanalysed the immunoSEQ multiplex PCR reads using MiXCR and keeps one entry per CDR3 protein. The table lists hundreds of thousands of distinct CDR3 sequences, about 85% of them singletons, with over 0.09% in the top ten. Sequencing was carried out using CD8+ T cells from PBMCs. The source of these receptors is a human donor with multiple sclerosis. The conserved cysteine and the conserved F or W are not part of the CDR3 here.

TRBV19	TRBJ2-7	ASQPAGVGEQY
TRBV12-3/TRBV12-4	TRBJ2-1	ASSLWGQAGNEQF
TRBV28	TRBJ2-7	ASRLQDLGSYEQY
TRBV13	TRBJ2-7	ASSSGHGTIRIEQY
TRBV6-5	TRBJ2-7	ATGQPPGQY
TRBV9	TRBJ2-1	ASSATSHDEQF
TRBV7-9	TRBJ2-1	ASSSRPTIQQF
TRBV4-1	TRBJ2-3	ASSQDLQHISTDTQY
TRBV5-8	TRBJ1-6	ASSLGARGRNSPLH
TRBV27	TRBJ2-1	ASSPGASGALNEQF
TRBV5-1	TRBJ1-2	ASSRRTGYGYT
TRBV5-1	TRBJ2-7	ASSLAIRDTAYEQY
TRBV27	TRBJ2-7	ASSLSISGHEQY
TRBV28	TRBJ2-7	ASRDLAGAWAEQY
TRBV2	TRBJ2-1	ASRTGRSGKSNEQF
TRBV6-1	TRBJ1-5	ASSVPLRRRGGNQPQH
TRBV20-1	TRBJ2-7	SADTSANYEQY
TRBV2	TRBJ2-7	ASSVWQPPDSPSYEQY
TRBV7-9	TRBJ2-7	ASSLGVSEQY
TRBV7-9	TRBJ2-5	ASSNTSGRVKETQY
TRBV20-1	TRBJ2-5	SATEGKDDWETQY
TRBV7-6	TRBJ2-7	ASSDSDLNSYEQY